The 20 T cell receptor beta chains below all came from one sample that was sequenced in a study of shared clonotypes between healthy human individuals. The protocol was immunoSEQ multiplex PCR, while the TCRdb copy is restricted to in-frame clones and leaves out a portion. Among approximately 1.4 million clones, 98% were seen once, and the ten largest hold less than 0.55%. The sample was naive CD4+ T cells sorted from blood. Subset here: CD45RA+ positively selected. Every receptor here comes from a man younger than 45 in good health.

The V call is TRBV6-4, the J call TRBJ2-3; 7 bases are a match to TRBD2. Losses at the gene ends were 4 bases for V and 0 bases for J; bases not matched to a gene: 1. Germline V gives CDR1 MRHNA, CDR2 SNTAGT. The CDR3 extends over 14 amino acids. DNA of the CDR3: TGTGCCAGCAGTGGTAGCGGGAGCACAGATACGCAGTATTTT. This codes for CASSGSGSTDTQYF.

V is TRBV5-4 and J is TRBJ1-2; 8 bases map to TRBD1. The CDR3 totals 13 residues. CDR1 SGHNT and CDR2 YYREEE come from the germline V gene (reference sequence). J lost 3 bases, V lost 6 bases, and 4 bases had no gene match. The CDR3 region is CASTTDRDYGYTF. The CDR3 DNA follows: TGTGCCAGCACCACGGACAGGGACTATGGCTACACCTTC.

The chain employs TRBV5-4 and TRBJ2-3; perhaps TRBD2 as D (5 bases). V was pared by 10 bases and J by 4 bases, with 19 bases between. From germline, CDR1 is SGHNT and CDR2 YYREEE (reference sequence). The CDR3 spans 14 residues. As DNA, the CDR3 is TGTGCCCACACTACTGGCGGGCGCGCAGATACGCAGTATTTT. Translation: CAHTTGGRADTQYF.

This sequence joins TRBV7-9 and TRBJ2-3, with a weak D call TRBD2 (6 bases). The CDR3 length is 15 residues. V was cut by 1 base and J by 2 bases, with 10 bases left in between. From germline, CDR1 is SEHNR and CDR2 FQNEAQ (reference sequence). CDR3 DNA: TGTGCCAGCAGCTTAGGGAGGGCCGTCACAGATACGCAGTATTTT. Amino acids: CASSLGRAVTDTQYF.

The rearrangement uses TRBV9 and TRBJ2-7; 8 bases map to TRBD1. The germline CDR1 and CDR2 sequences are SGDLS and YYNGEE. With 4 bases clipped from V and 2 bases from J, the junction kept 8 bases outside the gene matches. CDR3 length: 15 residues. The CDR3 DNA is TGTGCCAGCAGCCGGGGGACAGGCCAAACCTACGAGCAGTACTTC. It specifies CASSRGTGQTYEQYF.

The J gene is TRBJ2-5, the V gene TRBV5-1; D possibly matches TRBD1 or TRBD2 (5 bases each). CDR3 length: 15 residues. Per germline, CDR1 SGHRS and CDR2 YFSETQ. With 9 bases removed from V and 5 bases from J, the gap between germline ends came to 23 bases. CDR3 residues: CATQTIVGVGETQYF. CDR3 DNA: TGCGCCACCCAGACTATTGTAGGGGTCGGGGAGACCCAGTACTTC.

The chain recombines TRBV7-6 with TRBJ2-2; the D call may be TRBD1 or TRBD2 (6 bases each). V was trimmed by 0 bases and J by 0 bases, leaving 11 bases between them. The CDR3 covers 17 residues. Looked up from germline, CDR1 is SGHVS and CDR2 is FNYEAQ. CDR3 protein: CASSLALGGPNTGELFF. The DNA of the CDR3 is TGTGCCAGCAGCTTAGCGCTCGGGGGCCCGAACACCGGGGAGCTGTTTTTT.

The chain couples TRBV19 to TRBJ2-7; 7 bases fit TRBD1. The CDR3 covers 14 residues. Germline CDR1 LNHDA, CDR2 SQIVND (reference sequence). V gave up 10 bases and J gave up 3 bases; unmatched junction bases: 12. The CDR3 protein is CAKTRTGASYEQYF. CDR3 bases: TGTGCCAAGACACGGACAGGAGCAAGCTACGAGCAGTACTTC.

The V and J genes are TRBV27 and TRBJ2-5, with D unclear. Per the germline V gene, CDR1 is MNHEY and CDR2 is SMNVEV (reference sequence). The ends were cut back, 7 bases at V and 3 bases at J, with 6 bases in the middle. The CDR3 spans 11 residues. This CDR3 reads CASTHKETQYF. As DNA, the CDR3 is TGTGCCAGCACCCACAAAGAGACCCAGTACTTC.

This clone has only one observation. The chain combines TRBV29-1 with TRBJ2-2; D is possibly TRBD1 (7 bases). Trimming cost V 3 bases and J 1 base, with 15 bases left between them. Per the germline V gene, CDR1 is SQVTM and CDR2 is ANQGSEA. The CDR3 consists of 16 residues. The CDR3 here is CSVDGGGGVNTGELFF. The CDR3 DNA follows: TGCAGCGTTGATGGAGGGGGCGGGGTGAACACCGGGGAGCTGTTTTTT.

This chain links TRBV11-1 with TRBJ1-2; possible D gene TRBD1, 6 bases. CDR1 and CDR2 (germline): SGHAT, FQDESV (reference sequence). The CDR3 length is 14 residues. Deletions cut 5 bases from V and 2 bases from J, with 12 bases between. The DNA of the CDR3 is TGTGCCAGCAGCCTAACGGACAGCAACTATGGCTACACCTTC. The encoded protein is CASSLTDSNYGYTF. Combining the CDR3 with reference TRBV11-1 and TRBJ1-2 gives the whole variable domain EAEVAQSPRYKITEKSQAVAFWCDPISGHATLYWYRQILGQGPELLVQFQDESVVDDSQLPKDRFSAERLKGVDSTLKIQPAELGDSAMYLCASSLTDSNYGYTFGSGTRLTVV.

The chain links TRBV28 to TRBJ2-7; D perhaps matches TRBD1 (5 bases). The CDR3 has 14 amino acids. Trimming left V 2 bases short and J 2 bases short, with 10 bases between. The germline V gene encodes CDR1 MDHEN and CDR2 SYDVKM. In DNA form, the CDR3 reads TGTGCCAGCAGTTTAGGGAAGGGGACCTACGAGCAGTACTTC. As protein: CASSLGKGTYEQYF.

This chain's CDR3 is CASSQRLAGDRYEQYF. CDR3 nucleotide sequence: TGCGCCAGCAGCCAAAGACTAGCGGGAGATAGATACGAGCAGTACTTC. V usage is TRBV4-3 and J usage is TRBJ2-7; 12 nucleotides line up with TRBD2. The CDR3 has 16 amino acids. V lost 2 bases, J lost 4 bases, and 6 bases stayed unmatched. Germline CDR1 reads LGHNA; CDR2 reads YSLEER.

The rearrangement uses TRBV28 and TRBJ1-5; D unclear. V lost 8 bases and J lost 2, with 4 bases in between. CDR3 length equals 11 residues. Germline values: CDR1 MDHEN, CDR2 SYDVKM. The CDR3 loop is CASCGNQPQHF. In DNA, the CDR3 is TGTGCCAGCTGTGGCAATCAGCCCCAGCATTTT.

The genes are TRBV14 and TRBJ2-7; 8 bases line up with TRBD2. J was trimmed by 6 bases and V by 0 bases; bases with no gene match: 7. CDR3 length: 15 residues. Germline V gene sequence: CDR1 SGHDN, CDR2 FVKESK. The CDR3 sequence is CASSQDRPAGVEQYF. The CDR3 bases are TGTGCCAGCAGCCAAGACCGGCCAGCGGGAGTCGAGCAGTACTTC.

The rearrangement uses TRBV5-5 and TRBJ1-2, with D perhaps matching TRBD1 (6 bases). Looked up from germline, CDR1 is SGHKS and CDR2 is YYEKEE (reference sequence). CDR3 length: 14 amino acids. Trimming took 0 bases from V and 0 from J, leaving 6 bases between them. Written as DNA, the CDR3 is TGTGCCAGCAGCTTGGACAGGGCTAACTATGGCTACACCTTC. Translating gives CASSLDRANYGYTF.

The chain combines TRBV19 with TRBJ2-6, with D possibly being TRBD2 (5 bases). The CDR3 is made up of 13 amino acids. Germline V CDR1 and CDR2: LNHDA, SQIVND (reference sequence). Trimming pared 9 bases from V and 3 bases from J, leaving 9 bases between. CDR3 protein: CASRAGGANVLTF. CDR3 DNA sequence: TGTGCCAGCCGGGCGGGTGGGGCCAACGTCCTGACTTTC. Looking up the rest from reference TRBV19 and TRBJ2-6 gives the full variable domain: DGGITQSPKYLFRKEGQNVTLSCEQNLNHDAMYWYRQDPGQGLRLIYYSQIVNDFQKGDIAEGYSVSREKKESFPLTVTSAQKNPTAFYLCASRAGGANVLTFGAGSRLTVL.

V gene TRBV6-5 combines with J gene TRBJ1-2, with D possibly matching TRBD1 (6 bases). The V end lost 0 bases, the J end lost 7 bases, and 18 bases lay between the germline ends. This CDR3 spans 16 amino acids. CDR1 and CDR2 from the germline V gene are MNHEY and SVGAGI. The CDR3 loop is CASSYSNLGGASGYTF. The CDR3 DNA follows: TGTGCCAGCAGTTACTCGAACCTTGGGGGGGCGAGTGGCTACACCTTC.

This clone was detected only a few times. Other DNA sequences from this sample encode an identical CDR3 as well. The CDR3, as DNA: TGCAGTGCTAGCGGGGATCAGCCCCAGCATTTT. Its translation is CSASGDQPQHF. The chain employs TRBV20-1 and TRBJ1-5; D ambiguous. From germline, CDR1 is DFQATT and CDR2 SNEGSKA (reference sequence). Deletions cut 3 bases from V and 5 bases from J, with 5 bases between. The CDR3 contains 11 residues.

This clone was detected once. Other nucleotide sequences in the sample specify the same CDR3. The chain joins TRBV27 to TRBJ2-7, with no clear D. The CDR3 runs to 14 residues. Trimming shortened V by 2 bases and J by 0 bases, and 8 bases separated the two germline ends. Germline V gene sequence: CDR1 MNHEY, CDR2 SMNVEV (reference sequence). CDR3 sequence: CASSLERLSYEQYF. DNA of the CDR3: TGTGCCAGCAGTTTAGAGCGTCTCTCCTACGAGCAGTACTTC.